Sequencing of this T cell receptor beta chain was carried out in a study of T cells after yellow fever vaccination. Each CDR3 protein gets one entry after TCRdb re-called the 5' RACE reads with MiXCR. Here the sample spans 120,000 or so distinct CDR3 sequences, under 9% being singletons. Germline CDR1 reads SGHAT; CDR2 reads FQDESV (reference sequence). V was pared by 2 bases and J by 1 base, with 2 bases of the junction left unmatched. The CDR3 runs 16 residues. The starting material was CD8+ T cells sorted from PBMCs, obtained on the day of the yellow fever booster vaccination. The source is a man between 18 and 35 years old who received the YFV17D yellow fever vaccine. The chain combines TRBV11-1 with TRBJ2-5; 12 nucleotides align to TRBD2. The CDR3 loop is CASSLLAGGVQETQYF. CDR3 bases: TGTGCCAGCAGCTTACTAGCGGGGGGGGTCCAAGAGACCCAGTACTTC. Full variable domain (missing parts from reference TRBV11-1 and TRBJ2-5): EAEVAQSPRYKITEKSQAVAFWCDPISGHATLYWYRQILGQGPELLVQFQDESVVDDSQLPKDRFSAERLKGVDSTLKIQPAELGDSAMYLCASSLLAGGVQETQYFGPGTRLLVL.